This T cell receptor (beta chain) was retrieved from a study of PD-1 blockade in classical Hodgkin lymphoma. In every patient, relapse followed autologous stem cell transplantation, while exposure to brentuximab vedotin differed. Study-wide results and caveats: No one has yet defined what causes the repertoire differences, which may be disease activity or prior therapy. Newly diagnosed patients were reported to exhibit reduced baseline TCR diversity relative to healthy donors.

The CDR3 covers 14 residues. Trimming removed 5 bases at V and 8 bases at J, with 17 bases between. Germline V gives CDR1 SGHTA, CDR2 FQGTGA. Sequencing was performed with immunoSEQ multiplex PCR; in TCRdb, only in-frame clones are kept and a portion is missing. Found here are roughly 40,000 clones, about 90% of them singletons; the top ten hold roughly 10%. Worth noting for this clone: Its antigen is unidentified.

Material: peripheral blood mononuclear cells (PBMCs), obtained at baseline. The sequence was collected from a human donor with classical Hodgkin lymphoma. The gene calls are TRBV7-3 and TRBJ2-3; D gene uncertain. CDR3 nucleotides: TGTGCCAGCAGCGCATTAGAGACCCCGGGTACGCAGTATTTT. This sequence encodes CASSALETPGTQYF.